The 25 T cell receptor beta chains presented below share a single source sample, sequenced in a study of cytomegalovirus exposure and HLA in healthy donors. With 60 Vbeta and 13 Jbeta primers, the PCR was carried out. Libraries were prepared by immunoSEQ multiplex PCR; TCRdb keeps only in-frame clonotypes and omits some of them. The sample lists over 200,000 clones, more than 65% seen once, with roughly 1.9% in the top ten. Sequencing input: PBMCs. Receptors were obtained from a woman aged 25-40 years in good health and CMV-seronegative.

The gene calls are TRBV10-1 and TRBJ1-3; D possibly corresponds to TRBD1 (6 bases). The CDR3 loop spans 15 amino acids. Germline CDR1 and CDR2: WNHNN and SYGVQD (reference sequence). V lost 0 bases, J lost 2 bases, and 8 bases lay in between. This chain's CDR3 is CASSESNRAGNTIYF. The CDR3 bases are TGCGCCAGCAGTGAGTCGAACAGGGCTGGAAACACCATATATTTT.

The rearrangement links TRBV27 to TRBJ2-7; D perhaps matches TRBD1 (6 bases). This CDR3 has 13 amino acids. V dropped 3 bases and J dropped 5 bases, with 11 bases sitting between them. From germline, CDR1 is MNHEY and CDR2 SMNVEV (reference sequence). CDR3 region: CASSFTGSNEQYF. In nucleotides, the CDR3 is TGTGCCAGCAGTTTCACAGGGAGTAACGAGCAGTACTTC.

Here the CDR3 reads CASSLAGQTVYEQYF. DNA of the CDR3: TGTGCCAGCAGCCTAGCTGGACAGACCGTCTACGAGCAGTACTTC. The chain recombines TRBV16 with TRBJ2-7; possible D gene TRBD1, 6 bases. Germline CDR1 reads KGHSY; CDR2 reads FQNENV. The CDR3 spans 15 residues. V was cut by 4 bases and J by 3 bases, with 16 bases left in between.

This clone has more than one count but fewer than ten. CDR3 DNA sequence: TGTGCCAGCAGCTTGGCATGGGCGGCGGGGGGCACGGAGACCCAGTACTTC. As protein: CASSLAWAAGGTETQYF. V is TRBV5-5 and J is TRBJ2-5, with 8 bases fitting TRBD2. Losses at the gene ends were 0 bases for V and 5 bases for J; bases not matched to a gene: 12. Germline V gene sequence: CDR1 SGHKS, CDR2 YYEKEE (reference sequence). The CDR3 loop spans 17 amino acids. Full variable domain (rest looked up from reference TRBV5-5 and TRBJ2-5): DAGVTQSPTHLIKTRGQQVTLRCSPISGHKSVSWYQQVLGQGPQFIFQYYEKEERGRGNFPDRFSARQFPNYSSELNVNALLLGDSALYLCASSLAWAAGGTETQYFGPGTRLLVL.

The V and J genes are TRBV5-4 and TRBJ2-7; maybe TRBD1 (6 bases). Germline CDR1 is SGHNT and CDR2 is YYREEE (reference sequence). V was clipped by 0 bases and J by 0 bases, with 10 bases between them. The CDR3 covers 15 residues. The CDR3 region has the DNA TGTGCCAGCAGCTTGGTTGGGACATACTCCTACGAGCAGTACTTC. Its protein is CASSLVGTYSYEQYF.

The chain combines TRBV7-9 with TRBJ1-1; D might be TRBD1 (6 bases). The CDR3 runs 16 residues. Trimming cost V 5 bases and J 0 bases, with 16 bases left between them. Germline V lookup: CDR1 SEHNR, CDR2 FQNEAQ (reference sequence). The CDR3 spells CASSQGQDSMNTEAFF. For the CDR3, the DNA is TGTGCCAGCAGCCAGGGGCAGGACTCCATGAACACTGAAGCTTTCTTT.

This clone was seen only a few times. The chain uses TRBV5-8 and TRBJ2-2, with D hard to call. V was clipped by 0 bases and J by 0 bases, with 6 bases between them. The V gene's germline CDR1 is SGHTS and CDR2 YDEGEE. This CDR3 spans 15 amino acids. The CDR3 nucleotides are TGTGCCAGCAGCTTGGAAACTTCGAACACCGGGGAGCTGTTTTTT. Translated: CASSLETSNTGELFF.

V usage is TRBV28 and J usage is TRBJ1-6; D is possibly TRBD1 (5 bases). Trimming removed 4 bases at V and 6 bases at J, with 13 bases between. The germline CDR1 and CDR2 sequences are MDHEN and SYDVKM. The CDR3 totals 15 residues. CDR3 amino acids: CASSSTEISNSPLHF. The CDR3 coding sequence is TGTGCCAGCAGTTCGACAGAAATTAGTAATTCACCCCTCCACTTT.

This rearrangement joins TRBV11-2 to TRBJ2-1; 7 bases map to TRBD2. This CDR3 has 15 amino acids. Germline V gene data show CDR1 as SGHAT and CDR2 as FQNNGV. The trim removed 2 bases at V and 7 bases at J, leaving 8 bases unmatched. The CDR3 loop is CASSLSITSDNEQFF. As DNA, the CDR3 is TGTGCCAGCAGCTTATCTATTACTAGCGATAATGAGCAGTTCTTC.

The chain joins TRBV6-5 to TRBJ1-2; D is unclear. The CDR3 length is 14 residues. Per germline, CDR1 MNHEY and CDR2 SVGAGI. Trimming stripped 4 bases from V and 4 bases from J, with 13 bases between. CDR3 DNA: TGTGCCAGCAGTTTTGAGCCCGTTAGCTATGGCTACACCTTC. Protein: CASSFEPVSYGYTF.

The V and J genes are TRBV6-5 and TRBJ2-1, with 10 bases matching TRBD2. Germline values: CDR1 MNHEY, CDR2 SVGAGI. The length of the CDR3 is 13 residues. Unmatched junction bases numbered 2, after V lost 6 bases and J lost 6 bases. CDR3: CASRRLAGNEQFF. DNA of the CDR3: TGTGCCAGCAGACGACTAGCGGGCAATGAGCAGTTCTTC.

This clone has a handful of counts. The rearrangement links TRBV5-5 to TRBJ1-1; D may be TRBD1 (6 bases). Trimming shortened V by 4 bases and J by 0 bases, and 13 bases separated the two germline ends. The germline gives CDR1 SGHKS, CDR2 YYEKEE (reference sequence). This CDR3 has 15 residues. The CDR3 sequence is CASSPTGRLNTEAFF. As DNA, the CDR3 is TGTGCCAGCAGCCCGACAGGAAGATTGAACACTGAAGCTTTCTTT.

This sequence joins TRBV6-6 and TRBJ1-1; no definite D call. Germline CDR1 reads MNHNY; CDR2 reads SVGAGI (reference sequence). The CDR3 consists of 13 residues. V was shortened by 6 bases and J by 3 bases, with 11 bases between the two germline ends. CDR3 region: CASRPWSDTEAFF. CDR3 DNA sequence: TGTGCCAGCAGGCCCTGGAGCGACACTGAAGCTTTCTTT.

The chain employs TRBV10-2 and TRBJ2-3, with a tentative D call TRBD2 (6 bases). CDR1 and CDR2 (germline): WSHSY, SAAADI. The CDR3 is made up of 11 amino acids. V was cut by 9 bases and J by 6 bases, with 10 bases left in between. CDR3 loop: CARLRGDTQYF. The CDR3 nucleotides are TGCGCCAGGTTACGGGGGGATACGCAGTATTTT.

V gene TRBV7-9 combines with J gene TRBJ2-7, with a weak D call TRBD2 (7 bases). V lost 0 bases and J 5 bases, leaving 11 bases between the germline ends. Germline assignment: CDR1 SEHNR and CDR2 FQNEAQ (reference sequence). The CDR3 is made up of 14 amino acids. Written as DNA, the CDR3 is TGTGCCAGCAGCTTAGCCGGGGGGCTCGACGAGCAGTACTTC. The encoded protein is CASSLAGGLDEQYF.

The chain recombines TRBV27 with TRBJ2-5, with D perhaps TRBD1 (5 bases). This CDR3 spans 15 amino acids. V gave up 6 bases and J gave up 4 bases, with 18 bases separating them. Germline CDR1 reads MNHEY; CDR2 reads SMNVEV (reference sequence). The CDR3 loop is CASRQRGTRPETQYF. In DNA, the CDR3 is TGTGCCAGCAGGCAAAGGGGTACCAGACCAGAGACCCAGTACTTC.

In this sample, this clone turned up once. The rearrangement uses TRBV6-1 and TRBJ2-4, with TRBD1 matching 10 bases. V gave up 2 bases and J gave up 8 bases; unmatched junction bases: 9. Germline loops: CDR1 MNHNS, CDR2 SASEGT. The CDR3 covers 16 residues. The CDR3 region has the DNA TGTGCCAGCAGTGAACCACGGACAGGGGGTATGGACATTCAGTACTTC. Protein: CASSEPRTGGMDIQYF.

The chain links TRBV6-5 to TRBJ1-1; tentatively, D is TRBD1 (5 bases). V was cut by 7 bases and J by 6 bases, with 21 bases left in between. The CDR3 is 15 amino acids. Germline V gives CDR1 MNHEY, CDR2 SVGAGI. The CDR3 region is CASTGSSGLGPEAFF. The CDR3, as DNA: TGTGCCAGCACTGGATCTAGCGGATTGGGGCCTGAAGCTTTCTTT.

This chain uses TRBV10-3 with TRBJ2-3, with 7 nucleotides matching TRBD2. The germline V gene has CDR1 ENHRY and CDR2 SYGVKD. Trimming took 4 bases from V and 8 from J; bases not matched to a gene: 0. The CDR3 is 11 amino acids. The DNA of the CDR3 is TGTGCCATCAGTGGGGAGGGTACGCAGTATTTT. As protein: CAISGEGTQYF.

The rearrangement links TRBV5-1 to TRBJ2-2, with no clear D. This CDR3 has 15 amino acids. V was trimmed by 0 bases and J by 5 bases, leaving 11 bases between them. Germline V gene sequence: CDR1 SGHRS, CDR2 YFSETQ. Written as DNA, the CDR3 is TGCGCCAGCAGCTTGGCAACAGTCACTACCGGGGAGCTGTTTTTT. Its protein is CASSLATVTTGELFF.

The V gene is TRBV7-9, the J gene TRBJ2-7, with D tentatively TRBD1 (5 bases). V was shortened by 8 bases and J by 3 bases, with 8 bases between the two germline ends. This CDR3 comprises 11 residues. Per germline, CDR1 SEHNR and CDR2 FQNEAQ (reference sequence). As DNA, the CDR3 is TGTGCCAGCGTAACAGGCTACGAGCAGTACTTC. Translated: CASVTGYEQYF. The full variable domain, in which reference TRBV7-9 and TRBJ2-7 provide the parts outside the CDR3, is DTGVSQNPRHKITKRGQNVTFRCDPISEHNRLYWYRQTLGQGPEFLTYFQNEAQLEKSRLLSDRFSAERPKGSFSTLEIQRTEQGDSAMYLCASVTGYEQYFGPGTRLTVT.

The DNA of the CDR3 is TGTGCCAGCAGCCAAGATGACCTCGAGGGGGTGACAGGGGCGGTGAAAGGCTACACCTTC. As protein: CASSQDDLEGVTGAVKGYTF. This rearrangement joins TRBV4-2 to TRBJ1-2, with 8 bases identical to TRBD1. This CDR3 spans 20 amino acids. Trimming at V came to 0 bases and at J to 8 bases, leaving 23 bases not matched to a gene. Per the germline V gene, CDR1 is LGHNA and CDR2 is YNFKEQ.

This sequence joins TRBV7-9 and TRBJ2-7; no definite D call. Trimming took 3 bases from V and 5 from J, leaving 11 bases between them. The CDR3 sequence is 13 residues long. Germline V gives CDR1 SEHNR, CDR2 FQNEAQ (reference sequence). The CDR3 nucleotides are TGTGCCAGCAGCTTCCAGCCTAGTAACGAGCAGTACTTC. Protein product: CASSFQPSNEQYF.

The V gene is TRBV6-1, the J gene TRBJ1-3, with D possibly TRBD1 on 5 matching bases. From germline, CDR1 is MNHNS and CDR2 SASEGT. CDR3 length: 12 residues. CDR3 bases: TGTGTAGGAGGGGCCTGTAGAAACACCATATATTTT. Protein product: CVGGACRNTIYF.

The chain combines TRBV5-1 with TRBJ1-2; D possibly corresponds to TRBD1 (5 bases). The CDR3 extends over 15 amino acids. V lost 0 bases, J lost 6 bases, and 15 bases lay in between. CDR1 and CDR2 (germline): SGHRS, YFSETQ. CDR3 in DNA: TGCGCCAGCAGCTTGGCGGGGGATACGACTCATGGCTACACCTTC. Translating gives CASSLAGDTTHGYTF. Drawing the rest from reference TRBV5-1 and TRBJ1-2, the complete variable domain is KAGVTQTPRYLIKTRGQQVTLSCSPISGHRSVSWYQQTPGQGLQFLFEYFSETQRNKGNFPGRFSGRQFSNSRSEMNVSTLELGDSALYLCASSLAGDTTHGYTFGSGTRLTVV.